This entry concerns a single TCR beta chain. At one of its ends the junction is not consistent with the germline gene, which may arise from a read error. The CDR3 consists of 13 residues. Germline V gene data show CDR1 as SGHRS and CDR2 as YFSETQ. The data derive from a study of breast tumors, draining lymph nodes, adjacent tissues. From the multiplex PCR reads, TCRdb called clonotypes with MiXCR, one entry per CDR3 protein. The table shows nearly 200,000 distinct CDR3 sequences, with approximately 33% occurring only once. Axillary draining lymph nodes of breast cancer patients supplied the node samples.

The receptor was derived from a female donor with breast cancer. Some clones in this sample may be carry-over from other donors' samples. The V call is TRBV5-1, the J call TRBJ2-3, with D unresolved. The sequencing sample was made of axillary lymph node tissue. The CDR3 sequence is CASSEDRGDTQSF. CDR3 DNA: TGCGCCAGCAGTGAGGACCGTGGAGATACGCAGTCTTTT.